Each of the 16 T cell receptor beta chains below was sequenced from the same sample in a study of cytomegalovirus exposure and HLA in healthy donors. Researchers ran the PCR with 60 Vbeta and 13 Jbeta primers. Sequenced by immunoSEQ multiplex PCR; TCRdb stores in-frame clones only, minus some. Among approximately 70,000 clones listed, approximately 70% were seen once. Input material: PBMCs. The receptors were sampled from a male donor in good health and CMV-seropositive.

The gene calls are TRBV19 and TRBJ1-1; D is unclear. Trimming cost V 0 bases and J 2 bases, with 16 bases left between them. CDR3 length: 17 amino acids. Germline V gives CDR1 LNHDA, CDR2 SQIVND (reference sequence). The CDR3 spells CASSIDLLEGPNTEAFF. The CDR3 DNA sequence: TGTGCCAGTAGTATAGATCTATTGGAGGGCCCCAACACTGAAGCTTTCTTT.

This clone has a handful of counts. The chain joins TRBV23-1 to TRBJ2-3; 7 bases agree with TRBD1. TRBV23-1 is marked as an open reading frame, function uncertain. J lost 0 bases, V lost 4 bases, and 10 bases had no gene match. This CDR3 comprises 17 residues. CDR3 sequence reads: CASSRKGTEYSTDTQYF. CDR3 in DNA: TGCGCCAGCAGTCGCAAGGGGACAGAATATAGCACAGATACGCAGTATTTT.

V is TRBV6-5 and J is TRBJ1-5; TRBD1 matches at 9 bases. The CDR3 totals 14 residues. Germline V gene data show CDR1 as MNHEY and CDR2 as SVGAGI. Trimming at V came to 5 bases and at J to 5 bases, leaving 4 bases not matched to a gene. The CDR3 DNA is TGTGCCAGCAGTCCGGGACAGGGCCATCAGCCCCAGCATTTT. The encoded protein is CASSPGQGHQPQHF.

The chain is built from TRBV6-6 and TRBJ2-5, with 7 bases identical to TRBD1. Germline V gene lookup returns CDR1 MNHNY and CDR2 SVGAGI (reference sequence). The V and J ends lost 6 bases and 2 bases, in that order; junction bases with no gene match: 3. CDR3 length: 13 amino acids. The CDR3 sequence: CASRARGQETQYF. The CDR3 nucleotides read TGTGCCAGCAGAGCCAGGGGGCAAGAGACCCAGTACTTC.

This clone was seen a handful of times. This sequence joins TRBV7-3 and TRBJ1-1; D ambiguous. This CDR3 contains 13 residues. The V end lost 6 bases, the J end lost 1 base, and 9 bases lay between the germline ends. The germline CDR1 and CDR2 sequences are SGHTA and FQGTGA. The DNA for the CDR3 is TGTGCCAGCAGGCTTGCAGGGAACACTGAAGCTTTCTTT. Its translation is CASRLAGNTEAFF.

The chain links TRBV5-6 to TRBJ2-7, with 7 positions matching TRBD1. The CDR3 is made up of 14 amino acids. V shed 4 bases and J 0 bases; nucleotides not matched to a gene: 4. Germline lookup yields CDR1 SGHDT and CDR2 YYEEEE. The CDR3 DNA reads TGTGCCAGCAGCCCCCAGGGGGACTCCTACGAGCAGTACTTC. Translating it yields CASSPQGDSYEQYF.

The sample holds a few counts of this clone. The V call is TRBV28, the J call TRBJ2-2; D is undetermined. Germline CDR1 and CDR2: MDHEN and SYDVKM. V was shortened by 10 bases and J by 1 base, with 7 bases between the two germline ends. The CDR3 sequence is 12 residues long. CDR3 protein: CAINGNTGELFF. The CDR3 coding sequence is TGTGCCATCAACGGGAACACCGGGGAGCTGTTTTTT.

This sequence joins TRBV5-6 and TRBJ1-2; tentatively, D is TRBD1 (5 bases). The CDR3 loop spans 13 amino acids. In germline, CDR1 is SGHDT, CDR2 YYEEEE. The ends were cut back, 1 base at V and 5 bases at J, with 9 bases in the middle. CDR3 nucleotides: TGTGCCAGCAGCTTGAGGCAGGGTTATGGCTACACCTTC. It codes for CASSLRQGYGYTF.

This sequence joins TRBV6-5 and TRBJ2-7; TRBD1 matches at 10 bases. The V segment lost 5 bases and the J segment 6 bases; nucleotides outside the gene matches: 7. Germline CDR1 reads MNHEY; CDR2 reads SVGAGI. This CDR3 comprises 14 residues. The CDR3: CASSLTRDRGEQYF. The CDR3 coding sequence is TGTGCCAGCAGTCTCACCCGGGACAGGGGCGAGCAGTACTTC.

V and J are TRBV29-1 and TRBJ2-1, with TRBD2 identical over 9 bases. CDR3 length: 15 residues. From germline, CDR1 is SQVTM and CDR2 ANQGSEA. Trimming removed 5 bases from V and 9 bases from J; junction bases left unmatched: 14. The CDR3 coding sequence is TGCAGCGTTACCCACCGGCGGGGGGGCATTGGTGAGCAGTTCTTC. Translated: CSVTHRRGGIGEQFF.

The chain links TRBV5-1 to TRBJ2-5; possibly TRBD1 for D (6 bases). The J call may be mistaken, given a closer DNA end match to TRBJ2-7. The CDR3 is 14 amino acids. Germline CDR1 is SGHRS and CDR2 is YFSETQ. The CDR3, as DNA: TGCGCCAGCAGCCAGGACAGCTGGGGGTACGAGCAGTACTTC. This codes for CASSQDSWGYEQYF.

This chain links TRBV19 with TRBJ1-4; TRBD1 aligns across 9 bases. Looked up from germline, CDR1 is LNHDA and CDR2 is SQIVND (reference sequence). The CDR3 runs 15 residues. V dropped 9 bases and J dropped 5; count of bases not matched to a gene: 10. CDR3 loop: CASTPGTGSNEKLFF. For the CDR3, the DNA is TGTGCCAGCACCCCCGGGACAGGGTCCAATGAAAAACTGTTTTTT.

This chain connects TRBV5-1 to TRBJ2-3; D may be TRBD2 (6 bases). CDR1 is SGHRS and CDR2 is YFSETQ in the germline V gene. The CDR3 is 13 residues long. V lost 1 base, J lost 6 bases, and 9 bases lay in between. Written as DNA, the CDR3 is TGCGCCAGCAGCTTGTTAGGGAGGGATACGCAGTATTTT. It is translated as CASSLLGRDTQYF.

This clone was seen a handful of times. The chain is built from TRBV10-3 and TRBJ2-1, with D maybe TRBD1 (6 bases). Germline CDR1 is ENHRY and CDR2 is SYGVKD. This CDR3 contains 13 residues. The V gene lost 2 bases and the J gene lost 7 bases, with 9 bases spanning the gap. The CDR3 is CAISETGLNEQFF. CDR3 DNA sequence: TGTGCCATCAGTGAGACAGGGTTGAATGAGCAGTTCTTC.

The CDR3, as DNA: TGCGCCAGCAGCCAAGGCGGGACTAGCGGGGCTACAGATACGCAGTATTTT. Protein: CASSQGGTSGATDTQYF. This chain joins TRBV4-3 and TRBJ2-3, with TRBD2 identical over 13 bases. Per germline, CDR1 LGHNA and CDR2 YSLEER. V lost 1 base and J lost 3; bases outside the gene matches: 4. The CDR3 has 17 residues.

The rearrangement links TRBV5-1 to TRBJ2-7, with 7 bases matching TRBD1. Germline V CDR1 and CDR2: SGHRS, YFSETQ. The J segment lost 2 bases and the V segment lost 0 bases, leaving 8 bases of the junction unmatched. The CDR3 extends over 16 amino acids. CDR3 loop: CASSLVGQALPYEQYF. The CDR3 DNA is TGCGCCAGCAGCTTGGTTGGACAGGCCCTCCCCTACGAGCAGTACTTC.